The TCR beta chain under discussion was sequenced for a study of blood T cell repertoires in COVID-19. Germline values: CDR1 LNHDA, CDR2 SQIVND (reference sequence). V was trimmed by 1 base and J by 5 bases, leaving 12 bases between them. This CDR3 region has 15 residues. In the authors' methods: The assay estimated nucleated cells by amplifying reference gene primers. Clones were read by immunoSEQ multiplex PCR, and TCRdb kept only the in-frame ones, dropping some. The V and J calls and clone size come from that table; D and trimming were worked out from the DNA. The sample consists of about 300,000 clones, just over 85% of them appearing once. Clinical history reported by participants formed the basis on which cohorts were assigned. The recovered donors of Cohort 3 showed two negative PCRs, clearance, or symptom resolution.

The chain uses TRBV19 and TRBJ1-5, with D tentatively TRBD1 (6 bases). Sequenced: PBMCs or T cells enriched from blood (not recorded which). This sequence was found in a woman between 18 and 30 years old who had recovered from COVID-19. Here the CDR3 DNA reads TGTGCCAGTAGTATAGGAGGGGGTACACATCAGCCCCAGCATTTT. This encodes CASSIGGGTHQPQHF.